Reported below is one T cell receptor beta chain. This sample was included in a study of control samples from healthy donors and cancer patients. Sequencing used immunoSEQ multiplex PCR; TCRdb keeps in-frame clones, though not all of them. The table has some 78,000 clones, around nine tenths seen once; the top ten hold 7.6%. V was shortened by 2 bases and J by 6 bases, with 17 bases between the two germline ends. The CDR3 is 17 residues long. The germline CDR1 and CDR2 sequences are MDHEN and SYDVKM. The clonotype was recovered from a woman between 55 and 75 years old in good health. The sequencing input was blood. The J gene is TRBJ1-6, the V gene TRBV28; a possible D gene is TRBD1 (5 bases). CDR3 sequence (DNA): TGTGCCAGCAGTTTAAACCGGGACTCCGGGGGTAATTCACCCCTCCACTTT. Its protein is CASSLNRDSGGNSPLHF.